This is a list of T cell receptor beta chains from one sample in a study of long-term antiretroviral therapy in people with HIV. Measured with immunoSEQ multiplex PCR; TCRdb has only the in-frame clones, and not every one. Altogether fewer than 30,000 clones are present, about 88% being singletons, with the ten largest covering under 5.5%. The specimen was unsorted PBMCs, collected just over 2.6 years after starting antiretroviral therapy. These receptors came from a man aged 35 to 55 with HIV. The CDR3 runs from the conserved cysteine through the conserved F or W. A D gene is named only where the DNA matches it firmly. A clone size is listed for some rows: how often the clone was seen (once, few, many), or a class if it is expanded.

V gene	clone size	J gene	D gene	CDR3 DNA	CDR3 protein
TRBV28	-	TRBJ1-2	TRBD1	TGTGCCAGCAGTTTTAGGGGGACAGATTTCTATGGCTACACCTTC	CASSFRGTDFYGYTF
TRBV27	few	TRBJ1-2	TRBD1	TGTGCCAGCACCCAGATAGGGGGCTCCAACTATGGCTACACCTTC	CASTQIGGSNYGYTF
TRBV29-1	-	TRBJ2-6	-	TGCAGCGTTGTTATGTCTGGGGCCAACGTCCTGACTTTC	CSVVMSGANVLTF
TRBV5-4	-	TRBJ2-7	-	TGTGCCAGCAGCTTGGACGGGCACTCCTACGAGCAGTACTTC	CASSLDGHSYEQYF
TRBV6-1	-	TRBJ2-1	TRBD2	TGTGCCAGCAAGAAAGGACTAGCGAACCATGAGCAGTTCTTC	CASKKGLANHEQFF
TRBV5-1	-	TRBJ1-5	-	TGCGCCAGCAGCTTTAAAAGGCAGGATGGGACGGCGGACAATCAGCCCCAGCATTTT	CASSFKRQDGTADNQPQHF
TRBV7-2	-	TRBJ2-7	-	TGTGCCAGCAGCGCCTCGGTTAGGGGGTACGTATACGAGCAGTACTTC	CASSASVRGYVYEQYF
TRBV19	-	TRBJ2-7	TRBD2	TGTGCCAGTAAGGACCCAGCGGGAGCAGCCTACGAGCAGTACTTC	CASKDPAGAAYEQYF
TRBV29-1	-	TRBJ1-3	-	TGCAGCGTATCTCTCTCTGGAAACACCATATATTTT	CSVSLSGNTIYF
TRBV4-1	-	TRBJ2-4	-	TGCGCCAGCAGCCAAGAACTCCCCGGTCAAGCCCTTCAGTACTTC	CASSQELPGQALQYF
TRBV7-2	-	TRBJ2-1	-	TGTGCCAGCAACCGACCGGGGGACAATGAGCAGTTCTTC	CASNRPGDNEQFF
TRBV18	-	TRBJ1-5	TRBD1	TGTGCCAGCTCACCACCGGACAGGGCCCTCCAGCATTTT	CASSPPDRALQHF
TRBV7-3	once	TRBJ2-2	-	TGTGCCAGCAGGGAGGGGAACGGGGAGCTGTTTTTT	CASREGNGELFF
TRBV5-6	-	TRBJ2-1	-	TGTGCCAGCAGCTTGAGGAGCGGAAGAGCACAGTTCTTC	CASSLRSGRAQFF
TRBV5-1	once	TRBJ2-7	TRBD2	TGCGCCAGCAGAGAGACTAGCGGGAGTTCAGGCGAGCAGTACTTC	CASRETSGSSGEQYF
TRBV28	-	TRBJ2-5	-	TGTGCCAGCAGTTTTACGGCAGAAGAGACCCAGTACTTC	CASSFTAEETQYF
TRBV5-6	-	TRBJ2-7	TRBD1	TGTGCCAGCAGCACACCGGGACAGGCCTACGAGCAGTACTTC	CASSTPGQAYEQYF
TRBV5-4	-	TRBJ2-7	-	TGTGCCAGCAGCTTTTGGGGGGCCAGACAGGGAGGCGAGCAGTACTTC	CASSFWGARQGGEQYF
TRBV6-1	once	TRBJ2-5	-	TGTGCCAGCAGTGAATCAGGGGCAGAGACCCAGTACTTC	CASSESGAETQYF
TRBV6-5	few	TRBJ1-4	-	TGTGCCAGCAGTTACCTACAGGCAGAAAAACTGTTTTTT	CASSYLQAEKLFF
TRBV28	-	TRBJ2-7	TRBD1	TGTGCCAGCAGTTTAACAGGGGCACTCTCCTACGAGCAGTACTTC	CASSLTGALSYEQYF
TRBV13	-	TRBJ2-7	-	TGTGCCAGCAGCCCCTCAGGGTACGAGCAGTACTTC	CASSPSGYEQYF
TRBV2	-	TRBJ1-1	TRBD1	TGTGCCAGCACTGTACAGGGGGGTGGCACTGAAGCTTTCTTT	CASTVQGGGTEAFF
TRBV11-3	-	TRBJ1-1	-	TGTGCCAGCAGCGAGTCTGGGCGGAACACTGAAGCTTTCTTT	CASSESGRNTEAFF
TRBV6-6	-	TRBJ1-5	-	TGTGCCAGCAGTTACGAGTACGGTCAGCCCCAGCATTTT	CASSYEYGQPQHF
TRBV10-3	-	TRBJ1-5	-	TGTGCCATCAGAGAGGGACAAAATAGCAATCAGCCCCAGCATTTT	CAIREGQNSNQPQHF
TRBV2	-	TRBJ1-2	-	TGTGCCAGCGGGGGACGAGACGCAAGTGGCTACACCTTC	CASGGRDASGYTF
TRBV5-1	-	TRBJ2-5	-	TGCGCCAGCAGCGCCCAAGAGACCCAGTACTTC	CASSAQETQYF
TRBV2	-	TRBJ2-2	-	TGTGCCAGCAGTGAAAGACAGAGGGGGGAGCTGTTTTTT	CASSERQRGELFF
TRBV9	few	TRBJ2-3	-	TGTGCCAGCAGCGTAGAACTAATGGCCTCTAGCACAGATACGCAGTATTTT	CASSVELMASSTDTQYF
TRBV28	-	TRBJ2-1	TRBD2	TGTGCCAGCAGTTTCCCCCCTCGGGGACTAGGGAGGAAAAATGAGCAGTTCTTC	CASSFPPRGLGRKNEQFF
TRBV11-2	-	TRBJ2-7	-	TGTGCCAGCAGCCTCGGGACCCTTGGCGAGCAGTACTTC	CASSLGTLGEQYF
TRBV21-1	-	TRBJ1-4	-	TGTGCCAGCAGCAAAGGGGGATTTGGAACGGTTAGCGGGAATGATGAAAAACTGTTTTTT	CASSKGGFGTVSGNDEKLFF
TRBV2	-	TRBJ1-1	-	TGTGCCAGCAGTGCGGGGCAGAACACTGAAGCTTTCTTT	CASSAGQNTEAFF
TRBV7-3	-	TRBJ2-3	TRBD2	TGTGCCAGCAGCTTAGAGGGACTAGCGGGGGTTACTAGCACAGATACGCAGTATTTT	CASSLEGLAGVTSTDTQYF
TRBV27	once	TRBJ2-1	TRBD2	TGTGCCGCTGCGGGAGGGCCTAGAAATGAGCAGTTCTTC	CAAAGGPRNEQFF
TRBV18	-	TRBJ1-1	-	TGTGCCAGCTCACCAACCGGGAGCCTGGAAGGAGCTGAAGCTTTCTTT	CASSPTGSLEGAEAFF
TRBV28	-	TRBJ2-1	TRBD2	TGTGCCAGCAGTTTAGGGAGAACTAGCGGGAGCTCCTACAATGAGCAGTTCTTC	CASSLGRTSGSSYNEQFF
TRBV10-3	-	TRBJ2-1	TRBD2	TGTGCCATCAGCCCGGGACTAGCGGGGTTGAGCTCCTACAATGAGCAGTTCTTC	CAISPGLAGLSSYNEQFF
TRBV18	-	TRBJ2-7	-	TGTGCCAGCGAATCCACCGGGGGGCAGGGCAACGAGCAGTACTTC	CASESTGGQGNEQYF